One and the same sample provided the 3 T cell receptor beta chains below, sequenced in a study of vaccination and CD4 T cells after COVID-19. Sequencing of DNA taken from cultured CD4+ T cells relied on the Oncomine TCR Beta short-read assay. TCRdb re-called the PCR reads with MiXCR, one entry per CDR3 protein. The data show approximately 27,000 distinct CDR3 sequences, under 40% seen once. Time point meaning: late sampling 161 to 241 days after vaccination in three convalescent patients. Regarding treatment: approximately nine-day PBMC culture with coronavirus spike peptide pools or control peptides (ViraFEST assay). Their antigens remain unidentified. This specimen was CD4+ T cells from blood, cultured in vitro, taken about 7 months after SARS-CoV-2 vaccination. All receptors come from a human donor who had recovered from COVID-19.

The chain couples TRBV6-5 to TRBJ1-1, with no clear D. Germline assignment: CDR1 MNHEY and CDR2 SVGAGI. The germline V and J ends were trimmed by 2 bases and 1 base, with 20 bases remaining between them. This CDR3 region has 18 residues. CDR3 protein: CASSYLYGLMGRNTEAFF. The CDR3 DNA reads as TGTGCCAGCAGTTACCTATACGGTCTTATGGGGAGGAACACTGAAGCTTTCTTT.

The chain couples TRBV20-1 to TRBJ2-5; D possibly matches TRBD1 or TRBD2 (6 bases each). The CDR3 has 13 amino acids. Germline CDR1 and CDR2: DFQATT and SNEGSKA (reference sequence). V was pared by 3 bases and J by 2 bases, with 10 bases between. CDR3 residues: CSARRGGQETQYF. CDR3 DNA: TGCAGTGCTAGGCGAGGGGGGCAAGAGACCCAGTACTTC.

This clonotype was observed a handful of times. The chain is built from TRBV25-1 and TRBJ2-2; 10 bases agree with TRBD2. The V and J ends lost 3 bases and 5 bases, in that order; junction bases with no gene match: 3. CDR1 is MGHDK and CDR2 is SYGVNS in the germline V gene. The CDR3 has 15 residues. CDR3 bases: TGTGCCAGCAGTGATGAGACTAGCGGGACCGGGGAGCTGTTTTTT. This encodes CASSDETSGTGELFF.